This entry lists 28 T cell receptor beta chains sequenced from one sample in a study of blood T cell repertoires in COVID-19 (dated by TCRdb to about 2020). The receptor library was made with the immunoSEQ multiplex PCR assay. TCRdb carries this immuneACCESS record with in-frame sequences only. Its versions omit some clonotypes, under half of them owing to an unresolved V gene in the studies checked, with the rest unexplained. In all, the sample holds hundreds of thousands of clones, and about 88% of those were seen once. Jointly, the top ten make up over 8% of the sample. Source material: PBMCs or T cells enriched from blood (not recorded which). These receptor sequences come from a woman aged 40 to 50 who had recovered from COVID-19.

The V and J genes are TRBV5-1 and TRBJ1-1; 7 bases align to TRBD1. The CDR3 spans 15 residues. The germline CDR1 and CDR2 sequences are SGHRS and YFSETQ. After removal of 0 bases from V and 2 bases from J, the junction contained 4 bases not matched to a gene. CDR3 protein: CASSLVRQGNTEAFF. The CDR3 region has the DNA TGCGCCAGCAGCTTGGTCCGACAGGGTAACACTGAAGCTTTCTTT.

The genes are TRBV6-5 and TRBJ2-7, with D tentatively TRBD2 (6 bases). CDR1 is MNHEY, CDR2 SVGAGI, per germline. There are 15 residues in the CDR3. V shed 10 bases and J shed 0 bases, with 19 bases lying between them. CDR3 protein: CATYPGDLSSYEQYF. The CDR3 DNA is TGTGCCACCTACCCCGGGGACTTAAGCTCCTACGAGCAGTACTTC.

The chain employs TRBV27 and TRBJ1-4; tentatively, D is TRBD1 (5 bases). The CDR3 covers 14 residues. Germline V gene data show CDR1 as MNHEY and CDR2 as SMNVEV (reference sequence). Trimming stripped 8 bases from V and 5 bases from J, with 15 bases between. The CDR3 DNA sequence: TGTGCCAGCCGACCAGGGTTTAAGAATGAAAAACTGTTTTTT. Protein product: CASRPGFKNEKLFF.

The CDR3 DNA sequence: TGCGCCAGCAGCTTGGTGGGAGGGACTAGCGGCACAGATACGCAGTATTTT. It specifies CASSLVGGTSGTDTQYF. The rearrangement links TRBV5-1 to TRBJ2-3, with 10 bases aligning to TRBD2. The V segment lost 0 bases and the J segment 1 base; nucleotides outside the gene matches: 5. The CDR3 sequence is 17 residues long. Looked up from germline, CDR1 is SGHRS and CDR2 is YFSETQ.

The chain uses TRBV9 and TRBJ2-1; perhaps TRBD1 as D (6 bases). Germline V gene data show CDR1 as SGDLS and CDR2 as YYNGEE. The CDR3 is 11 residues long. V lost 2 bases and J 10 bases, leaving 7 bases between the germline ends. CDR3 nucleotides: TGTGCCAGCAGCGTCCAGGGGGAGCAGTTCTTC. Translated, it gives CASSVQGEQFF.

The CDR3 nucleotides are TGTGCCAGCAGCGACCGGGACAGTTTCTACGAGCAGTACTTC. It encodes CASSDRDSFYEQYF. The chain links TRBV9 to TRBJ2-7, with 7 bases identical to TRBD1. In germline, CDR1 is SGDLS, CDR2 YYNGEE. With V trimmed by 3 bases and J by 3 bases, 6 bases remained unmatched. The CDR3 length is 14 residues.

This chain connects TRBV19 to TRBJ2-1; TRBD2 matches 12 bases. This CDR3 has 14 residues. Germline-derived CDR1 and CDR2 are LNHDA and SQIVND (reference sequence). V was clipped by 6 bases and J by 6 bases; unmatched bases: 3. The CDR3, as DNA: TGTGCCAGTAGCCCTAGCGGGAGGGGCAATGAGCAGTTCTTC. Translation: CASSPSGRGNEQFF.

V is TRBV27 and J is TRBJ1-2, with TRBD1 matching over 8 bases. The V and J ends lost 7 bases and 6 bases, in that order; junction bases with no gene match: 7. CDR1 and CDR2 from the germline V gene are MNHEY and SMNVEV (reference sequence). The CDR3 covers 13 residues. CDR3 sequence: CASTSQGANGYTF. The CDR3 DNA follows: TGTGCCAGCACCTCCCAGGGGGCGAATGGCTACACCTTC.

This chain connects TRBV28 to TRBJ2-1; D call uncertain. The CDR3 loop spans 14 amino acids. The V gene lost 8 bases and the J gene lost 5 bases, with 16 bases spanning the gap. Germline V gives CDR1 MDHEN, CDR2 SYDVKM. The CDR3 spells CASDNSGLNNEQFF. CDR3 DNA: TGTGCCAGCGACAACAGTGGCCTTAACAATGAGCAGTTCTTC.

This clone was recorded only once. The chain links TRBV27 to TRBJ1-2, with D tentatively TRBD1 (5 bases). From germline, CDR1 is MNHEY and CDR2 SMNVEV (reference sequence). Trimming removed 5 bases at V and 3 bases at J, with 16 bases between. This CDR3 has 15 amino acids. CDR3 loop: CASSPQYRDYYGYTF. The DNA for the CDR3 is TGTGCCAGCAGTCCCCAGTACCGGGACTACTATGGCTACACCTTC.

This chain uses TRBV19 with TRBJ2-3; 7 bases fit TRBD1. Germline CDR1 is LNHDA and CDR2 is SQIVND (reference sequence). With 3 bases clipped from V and 0 bases from J, the junction kept 6 bases outside the gene matches. CDR3 size: 16 residues. The CDR3 coding sequence is TGTGCCAGTAGTATTATTGGGACAGCTAGCACAGATACGCAGTATTTT. Translated: CASSIIGTASTDTQYF.

This CDR3 reads CATSHPASGSDTQYF. As DNA, the CDR3 is TGTGCCACCAGCCACCCGGCTAGCGGGAGTGATACGCAGTATTTT. The chain employs TRBV24-1 and TRBJ2-3; 10 bases match TRBD2. The junction had 9 bases not matched to a gene; V was cut back by 7 bases and J by 6 bases. CDR1 and CDR2 from the germline V gene are KGHDR and SFDVKD. This CDR3 has 15 amino acids.

The CDR3 reads CASSRTLNTEAFF. The CDR3 DNA follows: TGTGCCAGCAGCCGGACTCTGAACACTGAAGCTTTCTTT. J is TRBJ1-1 and V is TRBV28, with D uncertain. The CDR3 is 13 amino acids. Germline V gene data show CDR1 as MDHEN and CDR2 as SYDVKM. V was pared by 6 bases and J by 0 bases, with 8 bases between.

V is TRBV11-2 and J is TRBJ2-1, with D tentatively TRBD1 (5 bases). V lost 5 bases, J lost 2 bases, and 13 bases lay in between. The CDR3 contains 15 residues. Germline assignment: CDR1 SGHAT and CDR2 FQNNGV. CDR3 amino acids: CASSISSGTYNEQFF. The CDR3 bases are TGTGCCAGCAGCATCAGCTCAGGGACCTACAATGAGCAGTTCTTC.

This chain links TRBV9 with TRBJ2-1; TRBD2 matches 8 bases. The junction had 6 bases not matched to a gene; V was cut back by 4 bases and J by 0 bases. The germline CDR1 and CDR2 sequences are SGDLS and YYNGEE. The CDR3 has 16 residues. Here the CDR3 DNA reads TGTGCCAGCAGCCCGAGGACTAGCCGCTCCTACAATGAGCAGTTCTTC. It codes for CASSPRTSRSYNEQFF.

CDR3 residues: CASSFMGPNNEQFF. The DNA for the CDR3 is TGTGCCAGCAGTTTCATGGGGCCGAACAATGAGCAGTTCTTC. The chain uses TRBV27 and TRBJ2-1; D is possibly TRBD1 (5 bases). This CDR3 contains 14 residues. Germline lookup yields CDR1 MNHEY and CDR2 SMNVEV (reference sequence). V was clipped by 3 bases and J by 5 bases, with 11 bases between them.

The chain is built from TRBV6-4 and TRBJ1-2; 8 positions match TRBD1. CDR3 length: 15 residues. Germline CDR1 and CDR2: MRHNA and SNTAGT. V lost 6 bases to trimming and J lost 2 bases; unmatched junction nucleotides: 8. This chain's CDR3 is CASSPEDRVNYGYTF. In nucleotides, the CDR3 is TGTGCCAGCAGCCCTGAGGACAGGGTGAACTATGGCTACACCTTC.

This chain links TRBV4-3 with TRBJ1-1, with D possibly TRBD1 on 6 matching bases. Trimming took 3 bases from V and 8 from J, leaving 7 bases between them. The CDR3 has 11 amino acids. Germline V CDR1 and CDR2: LGHNA, YSLEER. In nucleotides, the CDR3 is TGCGCCAGCAGCCAGGGGACAGAAGCTTTCTTT. Its translation: CASSQGTEAFF.

The chain uses TRBV3-1 (or the pseudogene TRBV3-2) and TRBJ2-1; 14 nucleotides agree with TRBD2. Looked up from germline, CDR1 is LGHDT and CDR2 is YNNKEL (reference sequence). V lost 3 bases, J lost 10 bases, and 8 bases stayed unmatched. CDR3 size: 16 residues. The CDR3 region has the DNA TGTGCCAGCAGCCACATGGGACTAGCGGGGGCGGAAGAGCAGTTCTTC. It yields the protein CASSHMGLAGAEEQFF.

This sequence joins TRBV7-9 and TRBJ2-3; possible D gene TRBD2, 5 bases. The V end was cut by 3 bases, the J end by 11 bases, with 12 bases between. The germline V gene has CDR1 SEHNR and CDR2 FQNEAQ (reference sequence). The CDR3 loop spans 12 amino acids. CDR3 loop: CASSFSSRGQYF. DNA for the CDR3: TGTGCCAGCAGCTTTAGCTCCCGGGGGCAGTATTTT.

The J gene is TRBJ1-1, the V gene TRBV24-1, with D hard to call. The germline CDR1 and CDR2 sequences are KGHDR and SFDVKD. The CDR3 extends over 11 amino acids. Trimming cost V 1 base and J 8 bases, with 4 bases left between them. CDR3: CATSDFGEAFF. The CDR3 DNA is TGTGCCACCAGTGATTTCGGGGAAGCTTTCTTT.

A single count supports this clone. The chain recombines TRBV23-1 with TRBJ2-7; 9 bases agree with TRBD1. TRBV23-1 is given ORF status, its function remaining uncertain. J was trimmed by 4 bases and V by 3 bases; bases with no gene match: 13. The CDR3 has 17 residues. As DNA, the CDR3 is TGCGCCAGCAGTCACATTATTTTAGGGACAGGGACGTACGAGCAGTACTTC. Translation gives CASSHIILGTGTYEQYF.

V gene TRBV10-2 combines with J gene TRBJ2-5, with D unresolved. With 2 bases removed from V and 1 base from J, the gap between germline ends came to 8 bases. This CDR3 region has 14 residues. Germline V gene data show CDR1 as WSHSY and CDR2 as SAAADI. CDR3 sequence reads: CASSEPSTQETQYF. The CDR3 DNA follows: TGCGCCAGCAGTGAGCCCAGTACCCAAGAGACCCAGTACTTC.

The gene calls are TRBV21-1 and TRBJ2-2; the table gives TRBD1 as D, unverified against the DNA. TRBV21-1 is marked as a pseudogene. The CDR3 runs to 15 residues. DNA for the CDR3: TGTGCCAGCGGCCTCCAGGGAATTAACACCGGGGAGCTGTTTTTT. It specifies CASGLQGINTGELFF.

The rearrangement links TRBV19 to TRBJ2-1, with TRBD2 matching over 7 bases. The CDR3 has 14 residues. Trimming cost V 3 bases and J 3 bases; bases outside gene matches: 2. Per germline, CDR1 LNHDA and CDR2 SQIVND (reference sequence). The CDR3 is CASSIGGNYNEQFF. The DNA of the CDR3 is TGTGCCAGTAGTATCGGGGGGAACTACAATGAGCAGTTCTTC.

In its sample, this clone was seen a few times. V is TRBV6-1 and J is TRBJ2-7; 13 bases match TRBD2. The CDR3 is 16 residues long. CDR1 MNHNS and CDR2 SASEGT come from the germline V gene. With 3 bases clipped from V and 1 base from J, the junction kept 3 bases outside the gene matches. CDR3 DNA sequence: TGTGCCAGCAGTGACCCGACTAGCGGGAGGTCCTACGAGCAGTACTTC. Amino acid sequence: CASSDPTSGRSYEQYF.

Only one count was recorded for this clone. The CDR3 DNA reads as TGTGCCACCAGCAGTCCCAAGGCCCCCAGGGTTTGGAATGAGCAGTTCTTC. This codes for CATSSPKAPRVWNEQFF. The chain joins TRBV15 to TRBJ2-1; D may be TRBD1 (5 bases). The CDR3 consists of 17 residues. V lost 3 bases and J 7 bases, leaving 22 bases between the germline ends. Germline lookup yields CDR1 LNHNV and CDR2 YYDKDF (reference sequence). Full variable domain (missing parts from reference TRBV15 and TRBJ2-1): DAMVIQNPRYQVTQFGKPVTLSCSQTLNHNVMYWYQQKSSQAPKLLFHYYDKDFNNEADTPDNFQSRRPNTSFCFLDIRSPGLGDTAMYLCATSSPKAPRVWNEQFFGPGTRLTVL.

V gene TRBV7-2 combines with J gene TRBJ1-5; D is uncertain. V gave up 1 base and J gave up 4 bases, with 11 bases separating them. The CDR3 contains 15 residues. The germline V gene encodes CDR1 SGHTA and CDR2 FQGNSA. CDR3 amino acids: CASSLDWQVNQPQHF. The CDR3 DNA follows: TGTGCCAGCAGCTTAGATTGGCAGGTAAATCAGCCCCAGCATTTT.